These T cell receptor beta chains were read from a single sample in a study of CD8+ T cells in alopecia areata. Only in-frame clones appear in the TCRdb table, and some are missing; sequencing was by immunoSEQ multiplex PCR. The repertoire consists of 90,000 or so clones, with 44% occurring once and the leading ten covering roughly a sixth. The source was CD8+ T cells sorted from blood, collected at week 24, from a patient treated with tofacitinib. These receptors originate from a human donor with alopecia areata. Both conserved end residues are part of each CDR3. The D gene is left open where the match is weak. Clone sizes are given selectively: once, few, many, or a class where the clone is expanded.

D | J | V | size | CDR3 | DNA
TRBD2 | TRBJ2-3 | TRBV11-2 | NA | CASRTSGLAGAVDTQYF | TGTGCCAGCAGAACCTCGGGACTAGCGGGAGCGGTAGATACGCAGTATTTT
NA | TRBJ2-5 | TRBV7-9 | NA | CASSLVVPHQETQYF | TGTGCCAGCAGCTTAGTAGTACCCCACCAAGAGACCCAGTACTTC
TRBD1 | TRBJ1-1 | TRBV27 | NA | CASSLRGHTEAFF | TGTGCCAGCAGTTTAAGGGGGCACACTGAAGCTTTCTTT
NA | TRBJ2-2 | TRBV15 | NA | CATSRDYGGGQNTGELFF | TGTGCCACCAGCAGAGATTACGGGGGAGGCCAGAACACCGGGGAGCTGTTTTTT
NA | TRBJ2-5 | TRBV4-2 | NA | CASSQYQETQYF | TGTGCCAGCAGCCAGTACCAAGAGACCCAGTACTTC
NA | TRBJ2-1 | TRBV29-1 | few | CSVEVLGEQFF | TGCAGCGTTGAAGTATTAGGGGAGCAGTTCTTC
NA | TRBJ2-2 | TRBV4-1 | many | CASSLRVSGELFF | TGCGCCAGCAGCCTCAGGGTTTCCGGGGAGCTGTTTTTT
TRBD1 | TRBJ1-1 | TRBV7-9 | NA | CASSPLGQLNTEAFF | TGTGCCAGCAGCCCTTTGGGACAGTTGAACACTGAAGCTTTCTTT
NA | TRBJ1-4 | TRBV13 | NA | CASSLSETTNEKLFF | TGTGCCAGCAGCTTATCCGAGACAACTAATGAAAAACTGTTTTTT
NA | TRBJ2-5 | TRBV5-4 | NA | CASSLEVAVLQETQYF | TGTGCCAGCAGCTTGGAGGTAGCGGTTCTTCAAGAGACCCAGTACTTC
TRBD2 | TRBJ2-1 | TRBV6-6 | NA | CASSLAGEYNEQFF | TGTGCCAGCAGTCTAGCGGGAGAGTACAATGAGCAGTTCTTC
NA | TRBJ2-7 | TRBV5-1 | NA | CASSHGGAESYEQYF | TGCGCCAGCAGCCACGGGGGAGCGGAGTCCTACGAGCAGTACTTC
NA | TRBJ2-5 | TRBV5-1 | few | CASRVQSPGLETQYF | TGCGCCAGCAGAGTGCAGTCCCCAGGGTTGGAGACCCAGTACTTC
NA | TRBJ2-3 | TRBV5-1 | NA | CASSLVAESPTDTQYF | TGCGCCAGCAGCTTGGTGGCGGAGAGCCCCACAGATACGCAGTATTTT
NA | TRBJ2-7 | TRBV27 | NA | CASSFPGREQYF | TGTGCCAGCAGTTTCCCTGGAAGGGAGCAGTACTTC
NA | TRBJ2-3 | TRBV7-6 | NA | CASSQLVSRAVILDTQYF | TGTGCCAGCAGCCAGCTAGTTAGTCGAGCAGTGATTCTAGATACGCAGTATTTT
NA | TRBJ2-2 | TRBV27 | few | CATRVAIGELFF | TGTGCCACCCGCGTGGCCATCGGGGAGCTGTTTTTT
NA | TRBJ2-3 | TRBV27 | NA | CASSFFGTDTQYF | TGTGCCAGCAGTTTTTTCGGCACAGATACGCAGTATTTT
NA | TRBJ1-2 | TRBV7-2 | many | CARSSQAAAYYHGYTF | TGTGCCAGGTCCTCCCAAGCCGCCGCCTACTATCATGGCTACACCTTC
NA | TRBJ2-7 | TRBV27 | NA | CASSSPDPYEQYF | TGTGCCAGCAGTTCCCCGGACCCCTACGAGCAGTACTTC
NA | TRBJ2-7 | TRBV30 | NA | CAWSGRGVGDEQYF | TGTGCCTGGAGTGGGCGCGGGGTGGGGGACGAGCAGTACTTC
NA | TRBJ1-5 | TRBV2 | NA | CASSEGWNQPQHF | TGTGCCAGCAGTGAAGGCTGGAATCAGCCCCAGCATTTT
NA | TRBJ2-7 | TRBV7-9 | NA | CASSLTSSYEQYF | TGTGCCAGCAGCTTGACAAGTTCCTACGAGCAGTACTTC
NA | TRBJ2-7 | TRBV7-9 | NA | CASSDLESPYEQYF | TGTGCCAGCAGCGACTTAGAATCCCCCTACGAGCAGTACTTC
NA | TRBJ1-2 | TRBV7-9 | few | CASSFFSRTDGLYGYTF | TGTGCCAGCAGCTTTTTCTCGCGGACAGACGGCTTGTATGGCTACACCTTC
NA | TRBJ1-1 | TRBV7-8 | NA | CASSLATANTEAFF | TGTGCCAGCAGCTTAGCGACGGCTAACACTGAAGCTTTCTTT
NA | TRBJ2-7 | TRBV20-1 | NA | CSAPEGYEQYF | TGCAGTGCTCCCGAAGGGTACGAGCAGTACTTC
NA | TRBJ2-2 | TRBV19 | NA | CASSIDPGTPNTGELFF | TGTGCCAGTAGTATAGATCCCGGGACGCCGAACACCGGGGAGCTGTTTTTT